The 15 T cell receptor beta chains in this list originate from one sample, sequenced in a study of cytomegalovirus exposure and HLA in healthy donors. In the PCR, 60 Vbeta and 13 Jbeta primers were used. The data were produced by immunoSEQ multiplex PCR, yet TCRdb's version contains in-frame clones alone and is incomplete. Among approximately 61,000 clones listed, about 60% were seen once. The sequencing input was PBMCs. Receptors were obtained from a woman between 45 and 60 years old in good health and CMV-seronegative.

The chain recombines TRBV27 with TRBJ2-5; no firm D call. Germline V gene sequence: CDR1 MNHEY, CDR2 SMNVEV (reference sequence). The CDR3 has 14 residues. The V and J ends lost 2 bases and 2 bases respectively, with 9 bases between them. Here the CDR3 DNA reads TGTGCCAGCAGTTTAATAGGAGCACAAGAGACCCAGTACTTC. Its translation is CASSLIGAQETQYF.

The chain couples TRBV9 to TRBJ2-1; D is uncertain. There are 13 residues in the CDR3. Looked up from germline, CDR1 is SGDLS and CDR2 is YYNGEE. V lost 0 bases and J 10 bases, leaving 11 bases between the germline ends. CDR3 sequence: CASSVAIEREQFF. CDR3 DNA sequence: TGTGCCAGCAGCGTAGCTATTGAGAGGGAGCAGTTCTTC. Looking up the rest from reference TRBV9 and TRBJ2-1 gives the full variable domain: DSGVTQTPKHLITATGQRVTLRCSPRSGDLSVYWYQQSLDQGLQFLIQYYNGEERAKGNILERFSAQQFPDLHSELNLSSLELGDSALYFCASSVAIEREQFFGPGTRLTVL.

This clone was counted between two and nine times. The chain's CDR3 is CASSLAPFRASGTYNEQFF. CDR3 bases: TGTGCCAGCAGCTTAGCCCCCTTCCGAGCGAGCGGAACCTACAATGAGCAGTTCTTC. The chain employs TRBV7-9 and TRBJ2-1; TRBD2 might be the D (5 bases). V was shortened by 0 bases and J by 2 bases, with 20 bases between the two germline ends. There are 19 residues in the CDR3. The germline V gene has CDR1 SEHNR and CDR2 FQNEAQ (reference sequence).

This chain's CDR3 is CASSTGTGSTYGYTF. The CDR3 region has the DNA TGTGCCAGCAGCACCGGGACAGGGTCTACCTATGGCTACACCTTC. The chain has TRBV5-4 and TRBJ1-2; 9 nucleotides align to TRBD1. The V gene end was trimmed by 4 bases and the J gene end by 4 bases; junction bases not matched to a gene: 8. Germline assignment: CDR1 SGHNT and CDR2 YYREEE (reference sequence). This CDR3 contains 15 residues.

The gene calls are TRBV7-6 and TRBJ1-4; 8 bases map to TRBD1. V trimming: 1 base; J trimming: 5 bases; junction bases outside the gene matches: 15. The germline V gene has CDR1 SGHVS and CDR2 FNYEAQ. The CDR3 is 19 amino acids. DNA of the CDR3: TGTGCCAGCAGCTTAGGACGTGGGGCACCGGGACAGGAAAATGAAAAACTGTTTTTT. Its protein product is CASSLGRGAPGQENEKLFF.

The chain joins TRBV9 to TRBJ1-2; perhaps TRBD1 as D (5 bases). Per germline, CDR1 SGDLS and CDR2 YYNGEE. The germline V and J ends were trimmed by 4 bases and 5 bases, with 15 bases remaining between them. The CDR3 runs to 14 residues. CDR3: CASSPSGTRYGYTF. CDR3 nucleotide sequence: TGTGCCAGCAGCCCCAGTGGGACTAGGTATGGCTACACCTTC.

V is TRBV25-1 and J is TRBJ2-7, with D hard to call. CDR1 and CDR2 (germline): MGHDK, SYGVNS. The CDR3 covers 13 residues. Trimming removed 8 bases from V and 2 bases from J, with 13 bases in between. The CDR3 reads CASGRLETYEQYF. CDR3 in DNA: TGTGCCAGCGGCAGACTGGAGACCTACGAGCAGTACTTC.

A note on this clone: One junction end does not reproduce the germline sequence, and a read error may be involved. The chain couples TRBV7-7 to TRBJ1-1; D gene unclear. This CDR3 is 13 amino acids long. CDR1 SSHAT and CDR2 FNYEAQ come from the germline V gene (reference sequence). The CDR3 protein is CASSLSENTEAFF. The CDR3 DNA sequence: TGTGCTAGCAGCTTAAGCGAAAACACTGAAGCTTTCTTT.

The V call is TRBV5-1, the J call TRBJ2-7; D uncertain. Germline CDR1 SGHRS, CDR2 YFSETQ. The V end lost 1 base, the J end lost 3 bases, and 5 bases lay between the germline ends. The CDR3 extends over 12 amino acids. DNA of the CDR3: TGCGCCAGCAGCTTGTCTAACTACGAGCAGTACTTC. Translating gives CASSLSNYEQYF.

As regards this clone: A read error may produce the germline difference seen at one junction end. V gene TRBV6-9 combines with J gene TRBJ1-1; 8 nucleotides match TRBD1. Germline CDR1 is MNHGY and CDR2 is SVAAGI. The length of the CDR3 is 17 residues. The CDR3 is CDSSLLQGAEMNTEAFF. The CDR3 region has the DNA TGTGACAGCAGTTTGTTGCAGGGGGCCGAAATGAACACTGAAGCTTTCTTT.

CDR3 bases: TGTGCCAGCAGGCAGCAGGGTTCCGGGGAGCTGTTTTTT. Its translation is CASRQQGSGELFF. The chain carries TRBV5-6 and TRBJ2-2; TRBD1 is a possible D gene (5 bases). The germline V and J ends were trimmed by 5 bases and 6 bases, with 11 bases remaining between them. CDR3 size: 13 residues. The V gene's germline CDR1 is SGHDT and CDR2 YYEEEE.

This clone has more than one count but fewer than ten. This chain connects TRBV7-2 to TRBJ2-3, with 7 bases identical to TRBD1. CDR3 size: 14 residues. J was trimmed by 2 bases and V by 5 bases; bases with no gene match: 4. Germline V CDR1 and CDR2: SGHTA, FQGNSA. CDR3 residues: CASSQQGSTDTQYF. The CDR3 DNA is TGTGCCAGCAGCCAACAGGGGTCCACAGATACGCAGTATTTT.

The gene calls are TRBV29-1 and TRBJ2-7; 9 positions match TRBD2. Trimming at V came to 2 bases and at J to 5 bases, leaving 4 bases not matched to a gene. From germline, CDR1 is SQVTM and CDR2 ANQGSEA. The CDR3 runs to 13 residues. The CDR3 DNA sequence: TGCAGCGTTGAAAAGGCGGGAGGGGACGAGCAGTACTTC. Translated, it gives CSVEKAGGDEQYF.

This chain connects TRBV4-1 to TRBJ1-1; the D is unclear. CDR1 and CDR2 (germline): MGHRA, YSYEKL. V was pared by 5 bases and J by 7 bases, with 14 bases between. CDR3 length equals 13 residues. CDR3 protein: CASSSGRQLEAFF. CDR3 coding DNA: TGCGCCAGCAGCAGCGGGAGGCAGCTTGAAGCTTTCTTT.

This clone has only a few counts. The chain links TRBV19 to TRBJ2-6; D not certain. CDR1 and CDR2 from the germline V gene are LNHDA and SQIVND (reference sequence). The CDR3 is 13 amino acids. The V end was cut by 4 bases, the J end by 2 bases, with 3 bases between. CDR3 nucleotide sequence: TGTGCCAGTAGTACCACTGGGGCCAACGTCCTGACTTTC. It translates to CASSTTGANVLTF.